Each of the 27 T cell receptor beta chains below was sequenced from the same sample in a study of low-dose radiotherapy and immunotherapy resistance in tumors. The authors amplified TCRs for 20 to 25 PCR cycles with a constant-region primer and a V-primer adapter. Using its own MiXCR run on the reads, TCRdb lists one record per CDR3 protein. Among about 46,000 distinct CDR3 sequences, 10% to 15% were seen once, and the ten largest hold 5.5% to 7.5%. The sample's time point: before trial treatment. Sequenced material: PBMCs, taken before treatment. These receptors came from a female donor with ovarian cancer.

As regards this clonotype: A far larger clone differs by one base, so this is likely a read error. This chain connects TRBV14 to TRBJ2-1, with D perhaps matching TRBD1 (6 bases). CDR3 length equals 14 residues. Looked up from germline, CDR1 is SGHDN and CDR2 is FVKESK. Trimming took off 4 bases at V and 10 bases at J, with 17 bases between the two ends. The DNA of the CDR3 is TGTGCCAGCAGCCCGCAGGGGATCTCCTACGAGCAGTTCTTC. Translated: CASSPQGISYEQFF.

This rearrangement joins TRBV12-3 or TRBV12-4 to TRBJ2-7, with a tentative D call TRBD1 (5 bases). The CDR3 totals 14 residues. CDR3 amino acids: CAISFVDISYEQYF. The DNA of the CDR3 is TGTGCTATCAGTTTCGTGGACATCTCCTACGAGCAGTACTTC.

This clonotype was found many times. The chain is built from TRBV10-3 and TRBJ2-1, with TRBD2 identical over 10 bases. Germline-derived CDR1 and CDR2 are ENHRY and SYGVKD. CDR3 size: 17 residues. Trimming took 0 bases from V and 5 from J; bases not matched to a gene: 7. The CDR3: CAISESRPSGGNNEQFF. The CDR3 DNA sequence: TGTGCCATCAGTGAGTCGAGGCCTAGCGGGGGCAACAATGAGCAGTTCTTC.

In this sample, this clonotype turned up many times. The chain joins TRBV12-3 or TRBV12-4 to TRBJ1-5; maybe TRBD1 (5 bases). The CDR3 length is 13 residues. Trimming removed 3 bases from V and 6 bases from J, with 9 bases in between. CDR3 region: CASSFGGGQPQHF. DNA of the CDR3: TGTGCCAGCAGTTTTGGGGGGGGTCAGCCCCAGCATTTT.

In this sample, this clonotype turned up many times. CDR3 coding DNA: TGCAGTGCTAGAGATAGTGGACAGGGGTCTCATTCACCCCTCCACTTT. Its protein product is CSARDSGQGSHSPLHF. This chain links TRBV20-1 with TRBJ1-6; the match to TRBD1 covers 9 bases. Germline loops: CDR1 DFQATT, CDR2 SNEGSKA (reference sequence). This CDR3 is built from 16 residues. V lost 0 bases and J lost 8; bases outside the gene matches: 8.

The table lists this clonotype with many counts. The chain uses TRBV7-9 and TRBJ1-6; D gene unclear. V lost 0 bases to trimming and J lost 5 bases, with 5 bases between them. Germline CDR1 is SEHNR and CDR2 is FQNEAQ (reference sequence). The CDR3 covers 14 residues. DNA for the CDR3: TGTGCCAGCAGCTTAGCTCAAAATAATTCACCCCTCCACTTT. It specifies CASSLAQNNSPLHF.

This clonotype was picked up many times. The CDR3: CASRTGRGPHQPQHF. CDR3 coding DNA: TGTGCCAGTAGGACCGGCAGGGGCCCCCATCAGCCCCAGCATTTT. The genes are TRBV19 and TRBJ1-5, with D possibly TRBD1 on 6 matching bases. This CDR3 region has 15 residues. Trimming shortened V by 6 bases and J by 5 bases, and 17 bases separated the two germline ends. The germline V gene has CDR1 LNHDA and CDR2 SQIVND (reference sequence).

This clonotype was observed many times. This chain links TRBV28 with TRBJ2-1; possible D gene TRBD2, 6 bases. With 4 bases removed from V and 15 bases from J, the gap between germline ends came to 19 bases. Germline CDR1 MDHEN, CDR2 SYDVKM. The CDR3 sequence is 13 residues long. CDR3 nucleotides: TGTGCCAGCAGTTCCCTTTATCGGGACTCTTGGTTCTTC. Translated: CASSSLYRDSWFF.

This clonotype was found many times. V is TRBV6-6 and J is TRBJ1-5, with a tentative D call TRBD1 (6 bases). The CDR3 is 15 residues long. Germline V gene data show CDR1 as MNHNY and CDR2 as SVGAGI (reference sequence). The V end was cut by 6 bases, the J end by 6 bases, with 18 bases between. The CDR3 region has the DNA TGTGCCAGCAGCCCGGGGGGCCAGGGCGGTCAGCCCCAGCATTTT. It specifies CASSPGGQGGQPQHF.

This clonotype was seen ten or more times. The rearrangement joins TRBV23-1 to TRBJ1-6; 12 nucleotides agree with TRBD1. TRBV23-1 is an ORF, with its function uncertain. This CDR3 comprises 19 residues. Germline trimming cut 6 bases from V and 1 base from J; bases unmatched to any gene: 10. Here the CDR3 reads CASREGQGARGSYNSPLHF. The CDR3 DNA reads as TGCGCCAGCAGGGAGGGACAGGGGGCTAGGGGATCCTATAATTCACCCCTCCACTTT.

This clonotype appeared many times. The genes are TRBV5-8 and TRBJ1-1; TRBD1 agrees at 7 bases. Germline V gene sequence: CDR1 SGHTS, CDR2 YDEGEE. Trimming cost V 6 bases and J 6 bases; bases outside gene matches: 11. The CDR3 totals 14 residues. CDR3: CASKTGLGSPEAFF. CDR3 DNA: TGTGCCAGCAAGACAGGGTTGGGGTCGCCTGAAGCTTTCTTT.

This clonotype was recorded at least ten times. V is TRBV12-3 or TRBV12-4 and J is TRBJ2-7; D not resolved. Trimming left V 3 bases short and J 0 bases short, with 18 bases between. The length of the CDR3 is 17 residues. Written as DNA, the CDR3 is TGTGCCAGCAGTTTGGGATCCCAGGCTGGCAGCTCCTACGAGCAGTACTTC. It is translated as CASSLGSQAGSSYEQYF.

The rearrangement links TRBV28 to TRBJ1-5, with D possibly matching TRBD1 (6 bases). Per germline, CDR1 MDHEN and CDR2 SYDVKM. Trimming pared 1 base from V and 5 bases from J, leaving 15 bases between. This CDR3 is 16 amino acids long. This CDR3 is CASSLFSGVPHQPQHF. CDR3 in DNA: TGTGCCAGCAGTTTATTTTCAGGGGTCCCGCATCAGCCCCAGCATTTT.

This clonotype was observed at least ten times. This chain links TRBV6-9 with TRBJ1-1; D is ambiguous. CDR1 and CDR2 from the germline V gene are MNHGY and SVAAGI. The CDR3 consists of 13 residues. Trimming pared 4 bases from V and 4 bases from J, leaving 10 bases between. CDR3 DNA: TGTGCCAGCAGTTCCCCGGGTACCACTGAAGCTTTCTTT. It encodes CASSSPGTTEAFF.

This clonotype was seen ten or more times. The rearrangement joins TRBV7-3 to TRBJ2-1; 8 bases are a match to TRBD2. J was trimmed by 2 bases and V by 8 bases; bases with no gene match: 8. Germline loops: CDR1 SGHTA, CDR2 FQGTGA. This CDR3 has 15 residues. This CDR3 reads CASSLGREAYNEQFF. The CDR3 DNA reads TGTGCCAGCTCTCTAGGGCGGGAGGCCTACAATGAGCAGTTCTTC.

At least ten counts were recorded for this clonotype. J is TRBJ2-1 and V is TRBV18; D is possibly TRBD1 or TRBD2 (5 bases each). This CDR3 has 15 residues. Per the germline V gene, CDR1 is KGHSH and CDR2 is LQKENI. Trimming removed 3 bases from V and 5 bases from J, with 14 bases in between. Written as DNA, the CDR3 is TGTGCCAGCTCACCCACGGGGCCTCGGGACAATGAGCAGTTCTTC. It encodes CASSPTGPRDNEQFF.

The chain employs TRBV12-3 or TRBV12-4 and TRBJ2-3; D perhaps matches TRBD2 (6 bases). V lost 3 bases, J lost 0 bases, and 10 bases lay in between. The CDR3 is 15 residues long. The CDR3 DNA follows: TGTGCCAGCAGTTTCCATGGGGGGAGCACAGATACGCAGTATTTT. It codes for CASSFHGGSTDTQYF.

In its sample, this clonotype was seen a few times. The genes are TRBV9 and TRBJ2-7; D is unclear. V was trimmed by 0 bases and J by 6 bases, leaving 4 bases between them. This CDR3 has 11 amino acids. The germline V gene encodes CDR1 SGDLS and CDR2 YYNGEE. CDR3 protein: CASSVGGEQYF. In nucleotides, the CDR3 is TGTGCCAGCAGCGTAGGAGGCGAGCAGTACTTC. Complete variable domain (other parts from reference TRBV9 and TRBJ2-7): DSGVTQTPKHLITATGQRVTLRCSPRSGDLSVYWYQQSLDQGLQFLIQYYNGEERAKGNILERFSAQQFPDLHSELNLSSLELGDSALYFCASSVGGEQYFGPGTRLTVT.

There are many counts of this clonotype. CDR3 residues: CASSPNRANTEAFF. DNA for the CDR3: TGCGCCAGCAGCCCAAATCGGGCCAACACTGAAGCTTTCTTT. The V call is TRBV10-2, the J call TRBJ1-1; no firm D call. The V end was cut by 6 bases, the J end by 2 bases, with 13 bases between. The CDR3 is made up of 14 amino acids. In germline, CDR1 is WSHSY, CDR2 SAAADI.

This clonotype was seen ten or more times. The CDR3 loop reads CSVDGVDGYTF. CDR3 nucleotides: TGCAGCGTCGACGGGGTGGACGGCTACACCTTC. The chain recombines TRBV29-1 with TRBJ1-2; D not certain. CDR3 size: 11 residues. V was pared by 6 bases and J by 8 bases, with 13 bases between. The germline CDR1 and CDR2 sequences are SQVTM and ANQGSEA.

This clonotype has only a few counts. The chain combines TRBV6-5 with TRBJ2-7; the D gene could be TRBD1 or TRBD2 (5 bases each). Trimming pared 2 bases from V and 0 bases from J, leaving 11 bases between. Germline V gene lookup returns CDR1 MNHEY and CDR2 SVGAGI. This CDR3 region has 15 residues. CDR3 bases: TGTGCCAGCAGTTACAATGGGGGAAGCTCCTACGAGCAGTACTTC. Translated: CASSYNGGSSYEQYF.

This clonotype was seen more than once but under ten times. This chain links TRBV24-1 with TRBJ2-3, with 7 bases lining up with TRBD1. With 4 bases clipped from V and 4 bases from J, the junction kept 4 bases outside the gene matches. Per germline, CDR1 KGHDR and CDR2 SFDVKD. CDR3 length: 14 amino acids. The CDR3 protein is CATSDRTGSDTQYF. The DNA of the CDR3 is TGTGCCACCAGTGACCGGACAGGCTCAGATACGCAGTATTTT.

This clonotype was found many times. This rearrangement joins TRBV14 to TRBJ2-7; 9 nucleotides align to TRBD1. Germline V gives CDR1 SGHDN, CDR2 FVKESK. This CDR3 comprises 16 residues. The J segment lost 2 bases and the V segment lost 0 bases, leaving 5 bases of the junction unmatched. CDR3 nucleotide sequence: TGTGCCAGCAGCCAAGATGCCTGGACAGGGGCCTACGAGCAGTACTTC. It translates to CASSQDAWTGAYEQYF.

CDR3: CAWGIQGHEQYF. In DNA form, the CDR3 reads TGTGCCTGGGGTATCCAGGGCCACGAGCAGTACTTC. J is TRBJ2-7 and V is TRBV30, with D tentatively TRBD1 (5 bases). V was trimmed by 5 bases and J by 5 bases, leaving 13 bases between them. Germline V lookup: CDR1 GTSNPN, CDR2 SVGIG (reference sequence). The CDR3 loop spans 12 amino acids.

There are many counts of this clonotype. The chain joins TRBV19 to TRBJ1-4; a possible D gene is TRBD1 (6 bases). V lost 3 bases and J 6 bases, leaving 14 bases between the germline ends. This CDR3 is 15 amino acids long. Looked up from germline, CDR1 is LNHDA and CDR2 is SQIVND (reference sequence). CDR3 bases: TGTGCCAGTAGTATGTGGGCAGGGGTCGATGAAAAACTGTTTTTT. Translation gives CASSMWAGVDEKLFF.

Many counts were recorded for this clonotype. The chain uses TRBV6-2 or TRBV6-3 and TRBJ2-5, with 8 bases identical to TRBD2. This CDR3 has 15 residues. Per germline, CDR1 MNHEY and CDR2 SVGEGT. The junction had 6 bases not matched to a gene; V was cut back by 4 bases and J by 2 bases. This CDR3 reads CASSSGGANQETQYF. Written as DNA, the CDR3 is TGTGCCAGCAGTTCCGGGGGGGCGAATCAAGAGACCCAGTACTTC.

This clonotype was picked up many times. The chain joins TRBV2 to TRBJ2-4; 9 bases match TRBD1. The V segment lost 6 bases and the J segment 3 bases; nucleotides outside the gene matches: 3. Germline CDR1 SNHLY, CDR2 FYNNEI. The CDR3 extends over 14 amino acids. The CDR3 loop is CASRRTGDKNIQYF. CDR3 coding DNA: TGTGCCAGCAGAAGGACAGGGGACAAAAACATTCAGTACTTC.